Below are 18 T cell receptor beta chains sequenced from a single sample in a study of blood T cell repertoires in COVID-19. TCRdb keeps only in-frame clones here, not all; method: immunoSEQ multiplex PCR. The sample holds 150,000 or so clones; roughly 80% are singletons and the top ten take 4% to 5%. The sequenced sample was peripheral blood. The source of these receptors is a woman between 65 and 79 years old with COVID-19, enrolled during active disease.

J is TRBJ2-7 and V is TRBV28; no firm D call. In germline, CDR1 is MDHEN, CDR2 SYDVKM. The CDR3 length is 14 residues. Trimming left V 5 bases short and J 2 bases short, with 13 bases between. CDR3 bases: TGTGCCAGCAGTACAATCCGGGTACCCTACGAGCAGTACTTC. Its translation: CASSTIRVPYEQYF. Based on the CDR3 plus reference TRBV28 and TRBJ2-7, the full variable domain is DVKVTQSSRYLVKRTGEKVFLECVQDMDHENMFWYRQDPGLGLRLIYFSYDVKMKEKGDIPEGYSVSREKKERFSLILESASTNQTSMYLCASSTIRVPYEQYFGPGTRLTVT.

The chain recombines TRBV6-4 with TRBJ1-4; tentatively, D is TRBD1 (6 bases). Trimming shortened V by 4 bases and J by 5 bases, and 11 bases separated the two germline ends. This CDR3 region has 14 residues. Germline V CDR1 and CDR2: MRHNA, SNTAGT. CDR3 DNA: TGTGCCAGCAGTGCGGACAGCGAGAATGAAAAACTGTTTTTT. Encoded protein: CASSADSENEKLFF.

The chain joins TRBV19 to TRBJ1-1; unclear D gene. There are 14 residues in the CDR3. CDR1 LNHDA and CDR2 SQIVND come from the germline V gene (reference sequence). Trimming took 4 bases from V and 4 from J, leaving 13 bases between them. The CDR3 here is CASSKARGGTEAFF. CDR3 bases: TGTGCCAGTAGTAAGGCTCGAGGAGGCACTGAAGCTTTCTTT.

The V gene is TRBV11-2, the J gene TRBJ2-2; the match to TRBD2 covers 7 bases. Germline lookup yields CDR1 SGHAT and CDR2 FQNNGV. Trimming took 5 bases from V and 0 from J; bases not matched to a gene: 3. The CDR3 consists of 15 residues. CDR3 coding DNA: TGTGCCAGCAGCCCCAGCGGGACGAACACCGGGGAGCTGTTTTTT. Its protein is CASSPSGTNTGELFF.

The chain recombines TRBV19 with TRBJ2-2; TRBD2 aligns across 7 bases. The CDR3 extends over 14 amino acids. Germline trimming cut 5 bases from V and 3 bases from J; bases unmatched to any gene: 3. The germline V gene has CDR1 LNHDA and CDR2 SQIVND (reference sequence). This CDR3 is CASSPGGYTGELFF. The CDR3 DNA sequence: TGTGCCAGTAGTCCGGGGGGTTACACCGGGGAGCTGTTTTTT.

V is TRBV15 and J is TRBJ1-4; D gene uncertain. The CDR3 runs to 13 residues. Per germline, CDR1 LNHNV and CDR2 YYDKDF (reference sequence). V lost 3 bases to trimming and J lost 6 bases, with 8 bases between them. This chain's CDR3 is CATSRRIDEKLFF. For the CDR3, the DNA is TGTGCCACCAGCAGGCGGATCGATGAAAAACTGTTTTTT.

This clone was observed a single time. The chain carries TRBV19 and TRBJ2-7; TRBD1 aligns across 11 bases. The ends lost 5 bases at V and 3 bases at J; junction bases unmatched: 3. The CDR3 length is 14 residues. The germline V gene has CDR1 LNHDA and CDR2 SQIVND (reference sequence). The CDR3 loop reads CASSRGQGGYEQYF. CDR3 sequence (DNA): TGTGCCAGTAGTCGGGGACAGGGGGGCTACGAGCAGTACTTC. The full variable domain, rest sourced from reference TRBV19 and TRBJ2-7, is DGGITQSPKYLFRKEGQNVTLSCEQNLNHDAMYWYRQDPGQGLRLIYYSQIVNDFQKGDIAEGYSVSREKKESFPLTVTSAQKNPTAFYLCASSRGQGGYEQYFGPGTRLTVT.

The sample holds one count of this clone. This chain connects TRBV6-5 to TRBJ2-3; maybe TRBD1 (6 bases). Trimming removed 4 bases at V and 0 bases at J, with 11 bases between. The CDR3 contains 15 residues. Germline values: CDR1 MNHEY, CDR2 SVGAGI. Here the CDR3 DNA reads TGTGCCAGCAGTTTTAACAGGGATAGCACAGATACGCAGTATTTT. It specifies CASSFNRDSTDTQYF.

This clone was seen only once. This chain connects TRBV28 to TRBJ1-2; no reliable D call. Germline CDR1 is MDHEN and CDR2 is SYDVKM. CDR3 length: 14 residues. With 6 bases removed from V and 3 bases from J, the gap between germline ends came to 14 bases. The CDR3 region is CASSLAHGDYGYTF. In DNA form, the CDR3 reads TGTGCCAGCAGCCTCGCCCACGGGGACTATGGCTACACCTTC.

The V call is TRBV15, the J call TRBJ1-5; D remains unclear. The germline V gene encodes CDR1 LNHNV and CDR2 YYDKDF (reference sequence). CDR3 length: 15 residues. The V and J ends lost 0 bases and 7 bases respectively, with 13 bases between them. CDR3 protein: CATSRDEGNGQPQHF. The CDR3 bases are TGTGCCACCAGCAGAGATGAGGGAAACGGGCAGCCCCAGCATTTT.

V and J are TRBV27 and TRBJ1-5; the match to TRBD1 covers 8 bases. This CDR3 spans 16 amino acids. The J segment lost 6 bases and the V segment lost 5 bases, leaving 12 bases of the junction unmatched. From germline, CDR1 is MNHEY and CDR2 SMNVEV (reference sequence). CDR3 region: CASSILQGGKLQPQHF. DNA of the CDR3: TGTGCCAGCAGTATTTTACAGGGGGGAAAGCTTCAGCCCCAGCATTTT.

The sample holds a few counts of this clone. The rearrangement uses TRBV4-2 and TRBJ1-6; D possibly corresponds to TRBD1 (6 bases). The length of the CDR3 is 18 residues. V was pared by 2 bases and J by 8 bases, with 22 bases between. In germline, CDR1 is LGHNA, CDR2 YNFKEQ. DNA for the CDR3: TGTGCCAGCAGCCAAAGGGGGGGTAGGGGATTGGGGGATTCACCCCTCCACTTT. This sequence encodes CASSQRGGRGLGDSPLHF.

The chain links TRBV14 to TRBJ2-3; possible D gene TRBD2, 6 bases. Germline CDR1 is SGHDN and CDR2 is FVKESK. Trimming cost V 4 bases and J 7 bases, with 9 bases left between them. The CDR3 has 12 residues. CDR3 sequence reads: CASSPGGHTQYF. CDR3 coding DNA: TGTGCCAGCAGCCCCGGGGGTCATACGCAGTATTTT. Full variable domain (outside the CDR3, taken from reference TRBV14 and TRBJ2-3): EAGVTQFPSHSVIEKGQTVTLRCDPISGHDNLYWYRRVMGKEIKFLLHFVKESKQDESGMPNNRFLAERTGGTYSTLKVQPAELEDSGVYFCASSPGGHTQYFGPGTRLTVL.

CDR3 residues: CASSQVPGAYGYTF. CDR3 coding DNA: TGTGCCAGCAGCCAAGTTCCAGGGGCGTATGGCTACACCTTC. This sequence joins TRBV3-1 (or the pseudogene TRBV3-2) and TRBJ1-2; possible D gene TRBD1, 6 bases. Trimming stripped 1 base from V and 5 bases from J, with 11 bases between. The germline gives CDR1 LGHDT, CDR2 YNNKEL (reference sequence). There are 14 residues in the CDR3.

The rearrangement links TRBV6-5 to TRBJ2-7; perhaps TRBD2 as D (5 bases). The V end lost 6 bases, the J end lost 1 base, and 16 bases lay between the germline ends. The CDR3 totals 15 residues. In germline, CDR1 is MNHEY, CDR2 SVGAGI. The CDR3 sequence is CASSAEDPGSYEQYF. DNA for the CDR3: TGTGCCAGCAGCGCCGAGGACCCGGGGTCCTACGAGCAGTACTTC.

CDR3 coding DNA: TGTGCCAGCTCACCACCGCGGGTAGCTAGGGAGCAGTACTTC. Protein sequence: CASSPPRVAREQYF. The chain has TRBV18 and TRBJ2-7, with D possibly TRBD2 on 5 matching bases. The V gene lost 0 bases and the J gene lost 7 bases, with 13 bases spanning the gap. CDR3 length equals 14 residues. CDR1 is KGHSH and CDR2 is LQKENI in the germline V gene.

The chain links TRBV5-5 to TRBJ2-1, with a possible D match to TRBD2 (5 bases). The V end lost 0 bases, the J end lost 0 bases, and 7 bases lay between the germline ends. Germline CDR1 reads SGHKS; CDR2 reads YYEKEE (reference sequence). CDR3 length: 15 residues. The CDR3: CASSLGEGSYNEQFF. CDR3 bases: TGTGCCAGCAGCTTGGGAGAGGGCTCCTACAATGAGCAGTTCTTC.

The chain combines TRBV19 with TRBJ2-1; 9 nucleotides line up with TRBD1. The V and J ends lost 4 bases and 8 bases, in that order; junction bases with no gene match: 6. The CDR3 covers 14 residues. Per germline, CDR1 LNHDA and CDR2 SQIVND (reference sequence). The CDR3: CASSKGQGIDEQFF. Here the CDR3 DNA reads TGTGCCAGTAGTAAGGGACAGGGCATCGATGAGCAGTTCTTC.